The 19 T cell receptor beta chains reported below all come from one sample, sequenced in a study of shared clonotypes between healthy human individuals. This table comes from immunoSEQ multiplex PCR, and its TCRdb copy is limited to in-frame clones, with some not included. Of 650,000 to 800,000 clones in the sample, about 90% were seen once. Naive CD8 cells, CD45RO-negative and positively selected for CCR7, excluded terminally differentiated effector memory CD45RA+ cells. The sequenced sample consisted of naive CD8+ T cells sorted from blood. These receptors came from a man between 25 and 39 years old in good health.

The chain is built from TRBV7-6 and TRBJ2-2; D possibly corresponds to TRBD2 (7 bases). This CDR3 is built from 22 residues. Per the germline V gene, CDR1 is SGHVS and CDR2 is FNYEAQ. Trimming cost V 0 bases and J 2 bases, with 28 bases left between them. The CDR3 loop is CASSLAQLGTIPSGLNTGELFF. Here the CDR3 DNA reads TGTGCCAGCAGCTTAGCGCAATTGGGGACAATTCCTAGCGGACTTAACACCGGGGAGCTGTTTTTT.

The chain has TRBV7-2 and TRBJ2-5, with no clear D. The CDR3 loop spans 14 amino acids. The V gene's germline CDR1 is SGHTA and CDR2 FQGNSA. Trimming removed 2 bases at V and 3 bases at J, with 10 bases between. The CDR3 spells CASSLFLVEETQYF. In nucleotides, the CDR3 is TGTGCCAGCAGCTTATTCCTAGTCGAAGAGACCCAGTACTTC.

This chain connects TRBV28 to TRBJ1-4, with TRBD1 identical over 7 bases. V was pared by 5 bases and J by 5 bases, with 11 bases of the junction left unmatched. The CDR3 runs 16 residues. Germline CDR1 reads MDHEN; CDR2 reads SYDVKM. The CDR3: CASSPRDSTRNEKLFF. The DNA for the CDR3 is TGTGCCAGCAGTCCACGGGACAGTACCCGGAATGAAAAACTGTTTTTT.

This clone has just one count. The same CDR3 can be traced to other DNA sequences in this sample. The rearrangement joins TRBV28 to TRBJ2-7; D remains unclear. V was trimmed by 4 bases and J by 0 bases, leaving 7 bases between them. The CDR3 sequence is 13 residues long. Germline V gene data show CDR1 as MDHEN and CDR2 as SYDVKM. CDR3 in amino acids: CASSSTGSYEQYF. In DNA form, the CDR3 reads TGTGCCAGCAGTTCCACTGGCTCCTACGAGCAGTACTTC. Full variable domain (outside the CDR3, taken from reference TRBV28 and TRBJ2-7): DVKVTQSSRYLVKRTGEKVFLECVQDMDHENMFWYRQDPGLGLRLIYFSYDVKMKEKGDIPEGYSVSREKKERFSLILESASTNQTSMYLCASSSTGSYEQYFGPGTRLTVT.

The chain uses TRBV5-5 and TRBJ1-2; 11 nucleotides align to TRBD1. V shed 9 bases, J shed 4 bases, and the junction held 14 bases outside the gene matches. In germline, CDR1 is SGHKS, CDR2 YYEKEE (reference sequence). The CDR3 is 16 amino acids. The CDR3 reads CATFNGWDRGTYGYTF. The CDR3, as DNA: TGTGCCACCTTCAACGGGTGGGACAGGGGGACCTATGGCTACACCTTC. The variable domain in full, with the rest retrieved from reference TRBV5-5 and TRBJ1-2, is DAGVTQSPTHLIKTRGQQVTLRCSPISGHKSVSWYQQVLGQGPQFIFQYYEKEERGRGNFPDRFSARQFPNYSSELNVNALLLGDSALYLCATFNGWDRGTYGYTFGSGTRLTVV.

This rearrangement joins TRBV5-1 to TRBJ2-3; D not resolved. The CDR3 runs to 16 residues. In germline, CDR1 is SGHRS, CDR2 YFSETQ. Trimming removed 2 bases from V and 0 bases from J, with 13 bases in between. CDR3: CASSFNPVASTDTQYF. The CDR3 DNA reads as TGCGCCAGCAGCTTCAACCCCGTGGCTAGCACAGATACGCAGTATTTT.

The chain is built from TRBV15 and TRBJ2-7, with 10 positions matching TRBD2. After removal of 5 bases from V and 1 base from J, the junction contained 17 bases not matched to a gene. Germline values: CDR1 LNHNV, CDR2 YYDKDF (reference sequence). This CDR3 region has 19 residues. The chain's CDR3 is CATSGETGTSAYHSYEQYF. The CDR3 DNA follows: TGTGCCACCAGCGGGGAAACCGGGACTAGCGCGTATCATTCCTACGAGCAGTACTTC.

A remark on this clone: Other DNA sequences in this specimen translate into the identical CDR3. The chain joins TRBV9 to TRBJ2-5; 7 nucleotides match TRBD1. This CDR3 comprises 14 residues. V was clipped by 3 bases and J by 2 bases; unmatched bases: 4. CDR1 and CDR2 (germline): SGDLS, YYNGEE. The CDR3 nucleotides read TGTGCCAGCAGCGACGGGACAGCGCAAGAGACCCAGTACTTC. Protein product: CASSDGTAQETQYF.

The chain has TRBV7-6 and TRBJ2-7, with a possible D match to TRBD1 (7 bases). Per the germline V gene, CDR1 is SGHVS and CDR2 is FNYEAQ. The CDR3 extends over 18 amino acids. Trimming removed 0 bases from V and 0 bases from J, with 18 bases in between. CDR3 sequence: CASSLARGGGNPSYEQYF. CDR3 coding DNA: TGTGCCAGCAGCTTAGCGCGTGGAGGGGGCAACCCCTCCTACGAGCAGTACTTC.

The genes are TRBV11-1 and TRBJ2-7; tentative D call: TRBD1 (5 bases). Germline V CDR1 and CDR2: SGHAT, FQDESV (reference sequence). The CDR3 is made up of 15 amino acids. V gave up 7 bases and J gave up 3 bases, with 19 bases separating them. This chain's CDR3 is CASNFTRQPLYEQYF. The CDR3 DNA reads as TGTGCCAGCAACTTCACCCGACAGCCCCTCTACGAGCAGTACTTC. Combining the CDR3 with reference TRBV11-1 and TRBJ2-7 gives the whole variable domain EAEVAQSPRYKITEKSQAVAFWCDPISGHATLYWYRQILGQGPELLVQFQDESVVDDSQLPKDRFSAERLKGVDSTLKIQPAELGDSAMYLCASNFTRQPLYEQYFGPGTRLTVT.

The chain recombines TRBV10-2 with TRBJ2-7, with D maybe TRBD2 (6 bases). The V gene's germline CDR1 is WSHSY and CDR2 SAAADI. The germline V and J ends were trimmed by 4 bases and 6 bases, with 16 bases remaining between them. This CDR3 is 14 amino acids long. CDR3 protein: CASSGASGLPEQYF. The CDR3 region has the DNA TGCGCCAGCAGTGGGGCGTCGGGACTTCCCGAGCAGTACTTC.

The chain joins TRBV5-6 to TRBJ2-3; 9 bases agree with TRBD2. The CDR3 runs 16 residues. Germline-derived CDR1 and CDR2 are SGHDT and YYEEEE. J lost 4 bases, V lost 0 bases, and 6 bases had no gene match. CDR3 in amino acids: CASSLAGGRGADTQYF. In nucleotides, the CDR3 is TGTGCCAGCAGCTTGGCCGGCGGGAGGGGGGCAGATACGCAGTATTTT.

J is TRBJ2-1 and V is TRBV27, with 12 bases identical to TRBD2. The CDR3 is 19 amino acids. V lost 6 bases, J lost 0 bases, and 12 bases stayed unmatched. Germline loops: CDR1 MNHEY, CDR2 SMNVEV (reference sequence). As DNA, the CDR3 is TGTGCCAGCAGGCTCCGGATCCCGGGACTAGCGGGCTCCTACAATGAGCAGTTCTTC. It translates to CASRLRIPGLAGSYNEQFF.

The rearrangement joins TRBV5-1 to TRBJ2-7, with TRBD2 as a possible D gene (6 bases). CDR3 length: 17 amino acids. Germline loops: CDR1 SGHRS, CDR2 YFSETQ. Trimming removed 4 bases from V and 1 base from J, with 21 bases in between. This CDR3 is CASSSLVEGLGSYEQYF. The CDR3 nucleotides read TGCGCCAGCAGCAGCTTGGTGGAGGGGCTAGGTTCCTACGAGCAGTACTTC.

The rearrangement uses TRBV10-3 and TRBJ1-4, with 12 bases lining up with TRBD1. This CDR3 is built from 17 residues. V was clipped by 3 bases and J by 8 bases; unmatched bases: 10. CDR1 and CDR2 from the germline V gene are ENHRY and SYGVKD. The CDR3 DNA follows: TGTGCCATCAGTGATCCAGGGACAGGGGGCGGTTCCGAAAAACTGTTTTTT. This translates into CAISDPGTGGGSEKLFF.

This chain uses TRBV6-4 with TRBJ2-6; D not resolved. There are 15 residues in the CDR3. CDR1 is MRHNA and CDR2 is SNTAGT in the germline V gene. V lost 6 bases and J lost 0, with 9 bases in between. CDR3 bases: TGTGCCAGCAGCCCCGACACCTCTGGGGCCAACGTCCTGACTTTC. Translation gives CASSPDTSGANVLTF.

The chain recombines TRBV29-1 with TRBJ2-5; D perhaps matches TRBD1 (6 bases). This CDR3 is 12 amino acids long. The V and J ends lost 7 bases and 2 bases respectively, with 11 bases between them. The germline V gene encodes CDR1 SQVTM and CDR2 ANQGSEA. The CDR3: CSAYGQQETQYF. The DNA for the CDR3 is TGCAGCGCCTACGGACAGCAAGAGACCCAGTACTTC.

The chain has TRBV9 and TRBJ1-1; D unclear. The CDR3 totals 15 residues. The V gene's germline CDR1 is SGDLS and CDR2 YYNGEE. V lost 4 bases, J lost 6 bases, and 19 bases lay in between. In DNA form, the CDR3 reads TGTGCCAGCAGCCCGACTTGGAGGGATAATGCTGAAGCTTTCTTT. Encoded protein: CASSPTWRDNAEAFF.

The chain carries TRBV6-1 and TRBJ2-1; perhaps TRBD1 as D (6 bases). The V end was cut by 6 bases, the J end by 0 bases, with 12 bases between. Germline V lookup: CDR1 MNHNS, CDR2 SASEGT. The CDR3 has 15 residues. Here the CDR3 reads CASSQRGSSYNEQFF. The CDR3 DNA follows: TGTGCCAGCAGCCAAAGGGGGAGCTCCTACAATGAGCAGTTCTTC.